The 29 T cell receptor beta chains below were found in one sample sequenced in a study of response to subunit inactivated influenza vaccine. TCRdb re-called the RT-PCR reads through MiXCR, storing one row per CDR3 protein. Of roughly 550,000 distinct CDR3 sequences in the sample, approximately 22% are singletons; the top ten hold 2.8%. These data are also associated with another study on T cells expressing NK-cell markers. That report adds: TCR beta cDNA was made by 5'RACE template switching with UMIs.

The sample was CD4+ T cells sorted from PBMCs, taken approximately 13 days after vaccination. Receptors were obtained from a man aged 45-65 years who received an inactivated influenza vaccine.

A few counts support this clonotype. This rearrangement joins TRBV20-1 to TRBJ1-1; a possible D gene is TRBD1 (6 bases). The V and J ends lost 5 bases and 1 base respectively, with 17 bases between them. This CDR3 comprises 15 residues. Germline CDR1 is DFQATT and CDR2 is SNEGSKA (reference sequence). The chain's CDR3 is CSAARPGARNTEAFF. The CDR3 region has the DNA TGCAGTGCTGCCCGGCCGGGGGCGCGGAACACTGAAGCTTTCTTT.

This clonotype turned up a few times. This chain joins TRBV12-3 or TRBV12-4 and TRBJ2-7; D gene unclear. Trimming took 3 bases from V and 2 from J, leaving 8 bases between them. CDR3 length: 13 residues. The CDR3 region has the DNA TGTGCCAGCAGTTTTACCCGAGCCTACGAGCAGTACTTC. This sequence encodes CASSFTRAYEQYF.

The genes are TRBV7-8 and TRBJ2-7; TRBD2 agrees at 8 bases. CDR3 length: 17 amino acids. V shed 0 bases, J shed 1 base, and the junction held 8 bases outside the gene matches. The V gene's germline CDR1 is SGHVS and CDR2 FQNEAQ. The CDR3 DNA reads as TGTGCCAGCAGCTTAGCAAGGCGCACTAGCGGATCCTACGAGCAGTACTTC. The encoded protein is CASSLARRTSGSYEQYF. Full variable domain (missing parts from reference TRBV7-8 and TRBJ2-7): GAGVSQSPRYKVAKRGQDVALRCDPISGHVSLFWYQQALGQGPEFLTYFQNEAQLDKSGLPSDRFFAERPEGSVSTLKIQRTQQEDSAVYLCASSLARRTSGSYEQYFGPGTRLTVT.

This clonotype was counted many times. The genes are TRBV5-5 and TRBJ2-1; D possibly corresponds to TRBD2 (5 bases). Germline V gene sequence: CDR1 SGHKS, CDR2 YYEKEE (reference sequence). V dropped 4 bases and J dropped 6 bases, with 17 bases sitting between them. The CDR3 is 15 residues long. The CDR3 DNA reads TGTGCCAGCAGCGCCCGTACTAGTCTTTCCAATGAGCAGTTCTTC. Translation gives CASSARTSLSNEQFF.

This clonotype was seen only a few times. The genes are TRBV7-9 and TRBJ1-1, with 8 bases aligning to TRBD1. V shed 2 bases, J shed 5 bases, and the junction held 13 bases outside the gene matches. Germline V gives CDR1 SEHNR, CDR2 FQNEAQ (reference sequence). The CDR3 is 17 amino acids. The CDR3 here is CASSLLDRGAETTEAFF. In DNA form, the CDR3 reads TGTGCCAGCAGCTTATTAGACAGGGGAGCTGAAACTACTGAAGCTTTCTTT.

Only a few counts were recorded for this clonotype. V usage is TRBV12-3 or TRBV12-4 and J usage is TRBJ2-7, with unresolved D. The V gene lost 2 bases and the J gene lost 6 bases, with 8 bases spanning the gap. The CDR3 consists of 12 residues. The CDR3 loop reads CASSLYGFEQYF. In DNA, the CDR3 is TGTGCCAGCAGTTTATACGGGTTCGAGCAGTACTTC.

The chain couples TRBV7-9 to TRBJ2-1; TRBD1 matches 10 bases. In germline, CDR1 is SEHNR, CDR2 FQNEAQ (reference sequence). The CDR3 loop spans 15 amino acids. Trimming at V came to 5 bases and at J to 10 bases, leaving 11 bases not matched to a gene. CDR3 nucleotides: TGTGCCAGCAGCGTGGCCGGGACAGGGGCAAAGGAGCAGTTCTTC. This encodes CASSVAGTGAKEQFF.

The rearrangement links TRBV6-6 to TRBJ2-7, with D hard to call. The CDR3 contains 13 residues. V gave up 7 bases and J gave up 1 base, with 11 bases separating them. Germline V gene lookup returns CDR1 MNHNY and CDR2 SVGAGI (reference sequence). DNA for the CDR3: TGTGCCAGCAATACCGGGCCTTCCTACGAGCAGTACTTC. This codes for CASNTGPSYEQYF.

The rearrangement links TRBV11-1 to TRBJ2-5, with TRBD1 identical over 9 bases. With 5 bases clipped from V and 3 bases from J, the junction kept 19 bases outside the gene matches. The V gene's germline CDR1 is SGHAT and CDR2 FQDESV (reference sequence). The CDR3 totals 19 residues. The CDR3 spells CASSGNRGRGLGIKETQYF. The DNA of the CDR3 is TGTGCCAGCAGCGGAAACAGGGGGCGAGGACTAGGCATCAAAGAGACCCAGTACTTC.

This chain uses TRBV5-1 with TRBJ2-2; 7 bases line up with TRBD1. The CDR3 consists of 16 residues. J was trimmed by 1 base and V by 4 bases; bases with no gene match: 7. Per germline, CDR1 SGHRS and CDR2 YFSETQ. CDR3 in amino acids: CASSKETGVNTGELFF. CDR3 bases: TGCGCCAGCAGCAAAGAAACAGGGGTGAACACCGGGGAGCTGTTTTTT.

The chain has TRBV14 and TRBJ1-1; D uncertain. V was trimmed by 4 bases and J by 1 base, leaving 10 bases between them. Germline CDR1 is SGHDN and CDR2 is FVKESK. The CDR3 has 14 residues. The CDR3 nucleotides read TGTGCCAGCAGCCCACTATTGGAGAACACTGAAGCTTTCTTT. The encoded protein is CASSPLLENTEAFF.

This clonotype was seen more than once but under ten times. The chain couples TRBV7-2 to TRBJ2-7; D not resolved. CDR1 is SGHTA and CDR2 is FQGNSA in the germline V gene. The V end was cut by 5 bases, the J end by 7 bases, with 15 bases between. The CDR3 spans 13 residues. Written as DNA, the CDR3 is TGTGCCAGCAGCACCCGGACGGTGTCGGAGCAGTACTTC. Its translation: CASSTRTVSEQYF.

This clonotype was picked up a small number of times. The chain employs TRBV21-1 and TRBJ2-7; the table's D gene call, TRBD1, was not cross checked with the DNA. TRBV21-1 is a known pseudogene. CDR3 size: 14 residues. CDR3 in DNA: TGTGCCAGCAGCAAGGGGACAGGGAGTTACGAGCAGTACTTC. As protein: CASSKGTGSYEQYF.

The rearrangement uses TRBV20-1 and TRBJ2-3; 11 nucleotides align to TRBD1. Trimming took 6 bases from V and 0 from J; bases not matched to a gene: 11. Germline V gene lookup returns CDR1 DFQATT and CDR2 SNEGSKA (reference sequence). This CDR3 is 17 amino acids long. The CDR3 reads CSARRDRGGISTDTQYF. CDR3 coding DNA: TGCAGTGCGCGCCGGGACAGGGGGGGGATAAGCACAGATACGCAGTATTTT.

The chain employs TRBV6-1 and TRBJ2-5; D possibly matches TRBD1 or TRBD2 (5 bases each). The germline V and J ends were trimmed by 9 bases and 4 bases, with 21 bases remaining between them. The CDR3 totals 15 residues. Germline assignment: CDR1 MNHNS and CDR2 SASEGT. The CDR3 loop is CASRGSRGLLETQYF. CDR3 nucleotides: TGTGCCAGTCGTGGCAGTCGGGGCCTCTTAGAGACCCAGTACTTC.

This clonotype was seen a few times. The chain carries TRBV11-2 and TRBJ2-5; 8 positions match TRBD1. CDR1 is SGHAT and CDR2 is FQNNGV in the germline V gene. This CDR3 comprises 15 residues. Losses at the gene ends were 5 bases for V and 2 bases for J; bases not matched to a gene: 7. CDR3 DNA: TGTGCCAGCAGCAGGACAGGGACCTTTCAAGAGACCCAGTACTTC. This gives the protein CASSRTGTFQETQYF.

V and J are TRBV29-1 and TRBJ2-2, with D maybe TRBD2 (6 bases). Germline V lookup: CDR1 SQVTM, CDR2 ANQGSEA. Trimming pared 6 bases from V and 5 bases from J, leaving 19 bases between. The CDR3 runs 15 residues. Written as DNA, the CDR3 is TGCAGCGTGAGAACGTCGCCCGGAGGGACCGGGGAGCTGTTTTTT. Translation gives CSVRTSPGGTGELFF.

A note on this clonotype: At one boundary the junction diverges from the germline segment, which might be a read error. The chain has TRBV7-2 and TRBJ1-6; unclear D gene. The CDR3 consists of 14 residues. Germline CDR1 SGHTA, CDR2 FQGNSA. The CDR3 here is CASSLQTVNSLLHF. CDR3 bases: TGTGCCAGCAGCTTACAGACGGTCAATTCACTCCTCCACTTT.

The chain recombines TRBV7-9 with TRBJ2-7, with D possibly TRBD1 on 5 matching bases. Germline V lookup: CDR1 SEHNR, CDR2 FQNEAQ (reference sequence). The CDR3 consists of 13 residues. Trimming left V 5 bases short and J 3 bases short, with 11 bases between. DNA for the CDR3: TGTGCCAGCAGCGTGACAGAAATCTACGAGCAGTACTTC. This sequence encodes CASSVTEIYEQYF.

The genes are TRBV7-9 and TRBJ2-5; no definite D call. From germline, CDR1 is SEHNR and CDR2 FQNEAQ (reference sequence). The CDR3 has 14 residues. V was pared by 5 bases and J by 6 bases, with 16 bases between. The CDR3 DNA is TGTGCCAGCAGCCCTTGGACGGGTGGAAAGACCCAGTACTTC. It codes for CASSPWTGGKTQYF.

Many counts were recorded for this clonotype. The genes are TRBV5-1 and TRBJ1-4, with D unclear. Germline CDR1 reads SGHRS; CDR2 reads YFSETQ. The V end lost 0 bases, the J end lost 4 bases, and 7 bases lay between the germline ends. This CDR3 comprises 14 residues. CDR3 protein: CASSLDSFNEKLFF. The CDR3 bases are TGCGCCAGCAGCTTGGACAGCTTTAATGAAAAACTGTTTTTT.

V is TRBV7-9 and J is TRBJ1-4; possibly TRBD1 for D (5 bases). The CDR3 has 15 residues. Trimming took off 5 bases at V and 0 bases at J, with 10 bases between the two ends. Germline V gives CDR1 SEHNR, CDR2 FQNEAQ (reference sequence). The CDR3 bases are TGTGCCAGCAGCCGCTTGACAGCAACTAATGAAAAACTGTTTTTT. It is translated as CASSRLTATNEKLFF.

Concerning this clonotype: The final CDR3 position lacks the conserved phenylalanine or tryptophan, pointing to a likely read error. The V and J genes are TRBV20-1 and TRBJ2-3; 10 bases fit TRBD2. The length of the CDR3 is 15 residues. CDR1 is DFQATT and CDR2 is SNEGSKA in the germline V gene (reference sequence). Trimming removed 6 bases from V and 2 bases from J; junction bases left unmatched: 8. CDR3 DNA sequence: TGCAGTGCCGCCCCCCTAGCGGGGGTCACAGATACGCAGTATTAT. This gives the protein CSAAPLAGVTDTQYY.

The genes are TRBV7-2 and TRBJ2-3; 9 nucleotides agree with TRBD1. The CDR3 is 15 amino acids. Trimming took 5 bases from V and 4 from J; bases not matched to a gene: 7. Germline V gene data show CDR1 as SGHTA and CDR2 as FQGNSA. CDR3: CASSLTGGHSDTQYF. The CDR3 DNA reads TGTGCCAGCAGCCTGACAGGGGGTCATTCAGATACGCAGTATTTT. Variable domain in full (rest from reference TRBV7-2 and TRBJ2-3): GAGVSQSPSNKVTEKGKDVELRCDPISGHTALYWYRQSLGQGLEFLIYFQGNSAPDKSGLPSDRFSAERTGGSVSTLTIQRTQQEDSAVYLCASSLTGGHSDTQYFGPGTRLTVL.

This clonotype appeared a few times. The V and J genes are TRBV3-1 and TRBJ2-3; TRBD2 agrees at 13 bases. CDR3 size: 17 residues. Per germline, CDR1 LGHDT and CDR2 YNNKEL (reference sequence). The ends lost 4 bases at V and 6 bases at J; junction bases unmatched: 10. The CDR3 DNA follows: TGTGCCAGCAGCCCTTGGACTAGCGGGGGAATGGGGGATACGCAGTATTTT. Encoded protein: CASSPWTSGGMGDTQYF.

Many counts were recorded for this clonotype. This chain links TRBV7-2 with TRBJ1-2, with 9 positions matching TRBD1. Germline trimming cut 2 bases from V and 12 bases from J; bases unmatched to any gene: 7. This CDR3 spans 13 amino acids. Germline loops: CDR1 SGHTA, CDR2 FQGNSA. CDR3 DNA sequence: TGTGCCAGCAGCTTATATGGGACAGGGCATAACACCTTC. It encodes CASSLYGTGHNTF.

This chain joins TRBV12-3 or TRBV12-4 and TRBJ1-1; 8 bases are a match to TRBD1. This CDR3 region has 14 residues. V shed 7 bases and J 2 bases; nucleotides not matched to a gene: 6. This CDR3 reads CASIKTGANTEAFF. As DNA, the CDR3 is TGTGCCAGCATTAAGACAGGGGCAAACACTGAAGCTTTCTTT.

CDR3 loop: CASSLMLDYEQYF. The CDR3 coding sequence is TGTGCCAGCAGCTTAATGCTTGACTACGAGCAGTACTTC. The rearrangement joins TRBV7-2 to TRBJ2-7, with D uncertain. CDR1 is SGHTA and CDR2 is FQGNSA in the germline V gene. CDR3 length: 13 residues. Trimming shortened V by 2 bases and J by 3 bases, and 8 bases separated the two germline ends.

This chain uses TRBV2 with TRBJ2-7, with TRBD2 matching 7 bases. The CDR3 runs to 15 residues. Trimming took 3 bases from V and 3 from J; bases not matched to a gene: 8. In germline, CDR1 is SNHLY, CDR2 FYNNEI. The DNA of the CDR3 is TGTGCCAGCAGTGACAAAGCGGGGACCCTCTACGAGCAGTACTTC. Translated: CASSDKAGTLYEQYF.